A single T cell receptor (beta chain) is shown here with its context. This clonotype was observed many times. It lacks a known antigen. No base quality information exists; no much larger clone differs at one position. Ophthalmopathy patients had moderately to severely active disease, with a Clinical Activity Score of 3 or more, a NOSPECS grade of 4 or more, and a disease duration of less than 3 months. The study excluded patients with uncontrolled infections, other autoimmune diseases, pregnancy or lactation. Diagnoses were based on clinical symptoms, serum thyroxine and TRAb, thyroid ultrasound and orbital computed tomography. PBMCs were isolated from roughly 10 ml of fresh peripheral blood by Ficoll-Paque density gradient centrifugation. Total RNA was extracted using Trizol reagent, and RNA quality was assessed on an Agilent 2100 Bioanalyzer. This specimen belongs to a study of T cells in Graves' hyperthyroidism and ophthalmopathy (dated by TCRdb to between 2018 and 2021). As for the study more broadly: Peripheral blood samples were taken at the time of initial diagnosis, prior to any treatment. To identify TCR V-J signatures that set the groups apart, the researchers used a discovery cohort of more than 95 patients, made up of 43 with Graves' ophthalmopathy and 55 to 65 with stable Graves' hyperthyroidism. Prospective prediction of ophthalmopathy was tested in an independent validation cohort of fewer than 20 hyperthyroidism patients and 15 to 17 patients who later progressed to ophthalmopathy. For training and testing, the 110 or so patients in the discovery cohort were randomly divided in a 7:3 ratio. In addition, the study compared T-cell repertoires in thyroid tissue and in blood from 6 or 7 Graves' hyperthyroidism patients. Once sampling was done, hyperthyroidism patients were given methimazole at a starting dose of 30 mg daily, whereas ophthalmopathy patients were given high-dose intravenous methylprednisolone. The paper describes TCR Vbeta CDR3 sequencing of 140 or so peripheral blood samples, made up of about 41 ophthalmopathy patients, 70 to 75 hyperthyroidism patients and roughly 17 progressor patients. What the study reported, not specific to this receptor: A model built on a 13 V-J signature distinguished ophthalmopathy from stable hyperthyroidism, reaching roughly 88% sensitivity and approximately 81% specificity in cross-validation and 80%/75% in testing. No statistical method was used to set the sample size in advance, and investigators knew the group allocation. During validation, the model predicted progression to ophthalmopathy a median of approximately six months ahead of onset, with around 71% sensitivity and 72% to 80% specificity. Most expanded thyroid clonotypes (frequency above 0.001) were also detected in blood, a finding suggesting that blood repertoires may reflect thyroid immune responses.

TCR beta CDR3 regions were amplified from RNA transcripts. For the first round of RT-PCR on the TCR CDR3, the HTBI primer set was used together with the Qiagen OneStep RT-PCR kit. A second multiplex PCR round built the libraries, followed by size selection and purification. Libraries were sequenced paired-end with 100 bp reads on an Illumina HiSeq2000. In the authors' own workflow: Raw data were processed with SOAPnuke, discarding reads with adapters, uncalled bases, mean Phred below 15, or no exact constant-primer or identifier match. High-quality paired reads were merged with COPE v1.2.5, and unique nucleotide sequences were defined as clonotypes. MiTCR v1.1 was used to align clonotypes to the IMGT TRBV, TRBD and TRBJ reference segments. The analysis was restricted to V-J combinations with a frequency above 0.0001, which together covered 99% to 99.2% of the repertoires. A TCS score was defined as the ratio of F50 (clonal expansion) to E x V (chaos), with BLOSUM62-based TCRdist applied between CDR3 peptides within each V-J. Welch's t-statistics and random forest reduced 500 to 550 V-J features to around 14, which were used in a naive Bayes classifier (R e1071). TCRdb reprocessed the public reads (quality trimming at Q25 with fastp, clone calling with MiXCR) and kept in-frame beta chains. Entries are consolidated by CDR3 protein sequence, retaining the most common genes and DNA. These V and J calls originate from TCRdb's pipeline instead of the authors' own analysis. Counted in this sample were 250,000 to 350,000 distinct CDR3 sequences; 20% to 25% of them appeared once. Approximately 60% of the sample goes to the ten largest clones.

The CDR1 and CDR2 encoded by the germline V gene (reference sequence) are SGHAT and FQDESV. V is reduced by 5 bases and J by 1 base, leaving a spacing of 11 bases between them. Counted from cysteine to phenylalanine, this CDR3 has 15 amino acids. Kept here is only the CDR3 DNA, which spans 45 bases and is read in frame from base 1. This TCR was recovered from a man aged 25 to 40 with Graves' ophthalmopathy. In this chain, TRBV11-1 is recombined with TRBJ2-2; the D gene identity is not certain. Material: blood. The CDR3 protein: CASSPRELNTGELFF. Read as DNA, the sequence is TGTGCCAGCAGCCCAAGGGAATTGAACACCGGGGAGCTGTTTTTT.